This entry is about one TCR beta chain. Its antigen is unidentified. Primers for the PCR totalled 60 Vbeta and 13 Jbeta. Produced via immunoSEQ multiplex PCR; TCRdb's table is partial and in-frame only. The listing records around 50,000 clones. The data originate from a study of cytomegalovirus exposure and HLA in healthy donors. Study results and limitations: Other equally common chains were less clonally expanded than HLA-associated TCR beta chains, a later analysis showed.

This CDR3 region has 15 residues. Per the germline V gene, CDR1 is MNHEY and CDR2 is SMNVEV (reference sequence). V shed 6 bases, J shed 0 bases, and the junction held 4 bases outside the gene matches. V usage is TRBV27 and J usage is TRBJ2-2, with TRBD1 matching over 7 bases. Sequenced: PBMCs. The TCR sequence derives from a woman between 50 and 59 years old in good health and CMV-seropositive. CDR3 DNA: TGTGCCAGCAGGACCGGGACAGCGAACACCGGGGAGCTGTTTTTT. Translating gives CASRTGTANTGELFF.